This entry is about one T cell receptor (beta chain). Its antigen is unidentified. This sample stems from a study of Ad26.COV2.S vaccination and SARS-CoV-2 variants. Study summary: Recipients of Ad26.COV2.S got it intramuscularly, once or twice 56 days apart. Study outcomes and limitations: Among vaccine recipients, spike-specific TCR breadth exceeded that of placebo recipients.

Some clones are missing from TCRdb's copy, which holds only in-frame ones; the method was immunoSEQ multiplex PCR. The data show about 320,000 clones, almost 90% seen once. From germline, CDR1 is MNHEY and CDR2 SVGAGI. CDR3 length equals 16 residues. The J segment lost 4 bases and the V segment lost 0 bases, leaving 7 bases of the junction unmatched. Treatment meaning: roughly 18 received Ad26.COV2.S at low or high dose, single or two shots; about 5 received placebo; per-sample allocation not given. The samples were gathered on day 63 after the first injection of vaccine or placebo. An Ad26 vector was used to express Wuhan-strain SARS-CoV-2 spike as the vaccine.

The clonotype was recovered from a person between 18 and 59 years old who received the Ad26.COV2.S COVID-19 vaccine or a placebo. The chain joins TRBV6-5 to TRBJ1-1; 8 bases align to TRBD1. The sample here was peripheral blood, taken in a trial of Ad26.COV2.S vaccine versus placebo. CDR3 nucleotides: TGTGCCAGCAGTTACTCCGGACAGGGCTGGTTCACTGAAGCTTTCTTT. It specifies CASSYSGQGWFTEAFF.